Below, one T cell receptor (beta chain) is given with its context. Only a few counts were recorded for this clonotype. Which antigen it targets is not known. No clone much larger than this one lies a single base away; base qualities are absent. The CDR3 runs 16 residues from the cysteine to the phenylalanine. The CDR3 DNA has 48 bases and is translated from base 1. CDR1 and CDR2 are drawn from the germline V gene (reference sequence): LNHDA, SQIVND. V and J lose 5 bases and 9 bases, and a span of 23 bases separates them. This specimen belongs to a study of regulatory T cells in long-lasting Graves disease (dated by TCRdb to the early 2020s). Background on the whole study: Persistent Graves' disease was defined as persistently positive TSH receptor autoantibodies together with antithyroid drug treatment for over 5 years. Peripheral blood TCR sequencing and RNA sequencing compared persistent Graves' disease patients with newly diagnosed Graves' disease patients. The study was registered as a clinical trial and conducted in China. TCR sequencing covered roughly 13 persistent and approximately 20 newly diagnosed Graves' disease patients, approximately 33 samples in total. On average, persistent Graves' disease patients in the clinical cohort had been on antithyroid drugs for approximately ten years.

The research as a whole found: Only the TCR beta chain was sequenced and analyzed. TRBV28, TRBJ1-2 and TRBJ2-5 were preferentially used in persistent disease, while TRBV20-1 and TRBJ2-1 were favored in newly diagnosed disease. Persistent patients shared more public clonotypes among themselves (around 2,700) than newly diagnosed patients did (approximately 900). Only peripheral blood was studied, because thyroid tissue, the primary lesion, was inaccessible. Compared with newly diagnosed patients, patients with persistent Graves' disease had lower TCR Shannon entropy and fewer highly expanded clones, which suggests clonal expansion. The authors noted that the small sample size was a limitation that may lower accuracy.

Per the publication, the time point label means: persistent/refractory GD, antithyroid drugs over 5 years with positive TRAb. For both TCR sequencing and RNA sequencing, RNA was extracted from PBMCs in TRIzol. Graves' disease was diagnosed according to American Thyroid Association guidelines. Recruitment of patients was carried out at an endocrinology department in Xi'an, China. From each patient, nine milliliters of peripheral blood was collected into an EDTA anticoagulant tube. Ficoll Paque Plus density gradient separation was used to isolate PBMCs, and no additional T cell sorting was done. An Agilent 2100 Bioanalyzer and agarose gel were used to check RNA quality, while a NanoDrop 2000 measured RNA concentration. Libraries were made using multiplex PCR. For sequencing, an Illumina HiSeq 4000 was employed. CDR3 regions were amplified by Arm-PCR with iRepertoire HTBI primers to construct TCR beta libraries. Before sequencing, the PCR products underwent gel purification. Concerning the study's data processing: Gene usage analysis of CDR3 amino acid clonotypes used the 60 to 80 TRBV and some 15 TRBJ segments found across samples. COPE and FqMerger were used to merge filtered high-quality paired reads into contigs. BLAST was used to align contigs to IMGT TRBV, TRBD and TRBJ reference genes, and CDR3 was defined according to IMGT. Any clonotype with a frequency above 0.1% was counted as a highly expanded clone. Shannon entropy served as the measure of repertoire diversity, while the Gini coefficient captured V-J evenness. Clonotypes shared by more than one individual were considered public. TCRdb passed the public sequencing reads through fastp at Q25 and MiXCR, retaining productive beta sequences. Every distinct CDR3 protein forms one entry, paired with its most common genes and DNA. The V and J calls come from TCRdb's annotation, not from the publication. Across this sample there are approximately 350,000 distinct CDR3 sequences, with roughly 25% seen only once. The biggest ten clones account for 25% to 30% of the sample.

The rearrangement joined TRBV19 to TRBJ1-5, with the D gene call left open. This receptor was identified in a woman between 40 and 50 years old with Graves disease. Donor details come from another sample of the same person, matched by shared clones. Sequenced material: peripheral blood mononuclear cells (PBMCs), taken when the disease was refractory, from a patient treated with antithyroid drugs. The CDR3 region: CASSQGAREEIWPQHF. The nucleotide sequence is TGTGCCAGTAGTCAAGGTGCCCGGGAAGAAATATGGCCCCAGCATTTT.